The T cell receptor (beta chain) described here comes from a study of shared clonotypes between healthy human individuals (dated by TCRdb to the early 2020s). Study-wide context: The cohort included three men and two women between 18 and 49 years of age. To increase sequencing depth and limit assay-specific biases, TCR repertoire library preparation and sequencing were carried out by different laboratories using diverse techniques. Leukapheresis yielded between about 0.85 and 9 billion PBMCs per donor. Blood TCR repertoires of roughly 5 healthy adults were deeply sequenced to estimate repertoire size and the extent of clonotype sharing between individuals.

In the case of this clone: The antigen it recognizes is unknown. Base qualities were left out, and no much larger clone turns up one base away.

From the germline V gene, CDR1 is LGHNA and CDR2 is YNFKEQ. Trimming costs V 0 bases and J 0 bases, and their ends lie 8 bases apart. Inclusive of the bounding cysteine and phenylalanine, the CDR3 is 15 residues long. Only the CDR3 portion is preserved as DNA: 45 bases, with reading frame beginning at the first base. Healthy HIV-negative adults with no recently reported acute infections or vaccinations were included as donors. All donors were Caucasian adults living in Nashville, Tennessee, USA. In the unsorted samples, 85 million to 100 million PBMCs were counted, and genomic DNA was extracted using the QIAamp DNA Blood Mini kit. Blood was collected by leukapheresis, and PBMCs were isolated by Ficoll-Histopaque density gradient centrifugation and then cryopreserved in liquid nitrogen vapor phase. Using the deep immunoSEQ assay, multiplex PCR amplified TCR CDR3 regions from genomic DNA. Extracted genomic DNA from each cell subset was spread evenly across all wells of several immunoSEQ 96-well plates, with each plate serving as a replicate. For unsorted PBMC, around 290 ng of genomic DNA, equivalent to around 33,000 T cell genomes, went into each replicate PCR. Ten immunoSEQ deep assay plates were used to sequence unsorted PBMC genomic DNA. Purified libraries were measured with a Qubit 3.0 fluorometer, size-checked on a Bioanalyzer 2100, and measured again with the KAPA Library Quantification kit. Each immunoSEQ 96-well plate was sequenced on its own single-read 150-cycle Illumina NextSeq 550 flow cell. As for how the authors treated the data: Because the immunoSEQ output included only junctional sequences and no quality scores, the filtering could not be the same as the filtering used for full-length reads. To assign V/J genes and CDR3, sequences were annotated using PyIR, a Python wrapper for IgBLAST v1.9, with IMGT germline references. Reads with weak V/J assignments (E-value above 1e-6), missing CDR3, stop codons, out-of-frame junctions, or ambiguous translated residues were removed. V3J clonotypes were defined as sequences sharing the same inferred V gene, J gene, and CDR3 amino acid sequence. To compute the percentage overlap between repertoires, the number of shared unique clonotypes was divided by the size of the smaller repertoire. Richness of each repertoire was evaluated using RTK rarefaction, the Chao1 estimator, and Recon v2.1 estimates of unobserved clonotypes. TCRdb took over this immuneACCESS table, retaining in-frame rearrangements with V and J assigned. Such tables are incomplete; in checked studies, under half of the missing clones stem from an unresolved V gene, and the remainder is unexplained. That table furnishes V, J and clone size, whereas the DNA furnished D and trimming. Here the sample has a few hundred thousand clones; roughly three quarters occur a single time. The ten largest clones capture approximately 12% of the sample.

Paper-wide results and their limitations: Sampling was restricted to blood, and TCR repertoires in tissues likely differ from the TCR repertoires found in blood. Because the study included a small number of donors, the genetic and exposure-history diversity represented was limited. Pairwise subsampling led to the expectation that sequencing depth would affect the degree of clonotype sharing among donors.

The TCR sequence derives from a woman in her forties in good health. Some clones in this sample may be carry-over from other donors' samples. Sequencing was carried out using PBMCs. The sequence joins TRBV4-2 to TRBJ1-1, with no D gene named confidently. The nucleotide sequence is given as TGTGCCAGCAGCCAAGATTTTCTTTTGAACACTGAAGCTTTCTTT. The encoded protein is CASSQDFLLNTEAFF.